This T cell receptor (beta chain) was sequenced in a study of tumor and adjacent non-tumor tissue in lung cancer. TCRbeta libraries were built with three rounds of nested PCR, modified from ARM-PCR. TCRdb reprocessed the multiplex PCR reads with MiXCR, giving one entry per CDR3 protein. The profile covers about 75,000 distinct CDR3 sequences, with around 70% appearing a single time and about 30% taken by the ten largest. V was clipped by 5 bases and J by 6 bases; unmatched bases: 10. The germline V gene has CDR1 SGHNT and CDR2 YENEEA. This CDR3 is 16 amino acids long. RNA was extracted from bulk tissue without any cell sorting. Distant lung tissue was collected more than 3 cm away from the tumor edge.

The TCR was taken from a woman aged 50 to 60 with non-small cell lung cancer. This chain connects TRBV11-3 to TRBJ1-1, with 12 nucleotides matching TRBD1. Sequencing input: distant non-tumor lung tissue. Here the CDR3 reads CASSPRGTGGAAEAFF. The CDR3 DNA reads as TGTGCCAGCAGCCCCCGAGGGACAGGGGGCGCGGCTGAAGCTTTCTTT.